The 23 T cell receptor beta chains in this list originate from one sample, sequenced in a study of blood T cell repertoires in COVID-19. Produced via immunoSEQ multiplex PCR; TCRdb's table is partial and in-frame only. The data show a few hundred thousand clones, over 85% seen once. Sequenced material: peripheral blood. Receptor source: a woman in her thirties with COVID-19, enrolled during active disease.

This rearrangement joins TRBV24-1 to TRBJ1-4, with D perhaps matching TRBD1 (6 bases). V was clipped by 3 bases and J by 3 bases, with 10 bases between them. This CDR3 is 15 amino acids long. Germline V gene lookup returns CDR1 KGHDR and CDR2 SFDVKD. DNA for the CDR3: TGTGCCACCAGTGATCAGACAGGACCTAATGAAAAACTGTTTTTT. This encodes CATSDQTGPNEKLFF.

The chain links TRBV24-1 to TRBJ2-5; a possible D gene is TRBD1 (7 bases). Between the trimmed V and J ends, which lost 5 bases and 5 bases, there was a span of 14 bases. CDR1 is KGHDR and CDR2 is SFDVKD in the germline V gene. The length of the CDR3 is 14 residues. The CDR3: CATSGLQGRETQYF. CDR3 nucleotides: TGTGCCACCAGTGGCCTACAGGGGAGGGAGACCCAGTACTTC.

V gene TRBV3-1 (or the pseudogene TRBV3-2) combines with J gene TRBJ2-1; 7 bases agree with TRBD2. The V gene end was trimmed by 5 bases and the J gene end by 7 bases; junction bases not matched to a gene: 8. The CDR3 covers 14 residues. Germline CDR1 reads LGHDT; CDR2 reads YNNKEL (reference sequence). The CDR3, as DNA: TGTGCCAGCAGCTCGCTAGCGGTTAGTAATGAGCAGTTCTTC. Translated, it gives CASSSLAVSNEQFF.

The chain is built from TRBV5-4 and TRBJ2-7, with 11 positions matching TRBD2. The germline V gene encodes CDR1 SGHNT and CDR2 YYREEE (reference sequence). The CDR3 contains 15 residues. Trimming took 3 bases from V and 4 from J; bases not matched to a gene: 6. The DNA for the CDR3 is TGTGCCAGCAGCTCAGGGGGGACTAGCGGTTACGAGCAGTACTTC. Translation gives CASSSGGTSGYEQYF.

This chain connects TRBV5-1 to TRBJ1-6; a possible D gene is TRBD1 (5 bases). Deletions cut 5 bases from V and 10 bases from J, with 16 bases between. Per germline, CDR1 SGHRS and CDR2 YFSETQ. The CDR3 loop spans 14 amino acids. DNA for the CDR3: TGCGCCAGCAGGTCTACAGGCATCTTCTCACCCCTCCACTTT. Translated: CASRSTGIFSPLHF.

The chain couples TRBV6-5 to TRBJ2-7, with 10 nucleotides matching TRBD2. This CDR3 has 15 amino acids. With V trimmed by 6 bases and J by 0 bases, 5 bases remained unmatched. CDR1 is MNHEY and CDR2 is SVGAGI in the germline V gene. The CDR3 bases are TGTGCCAGCAGCCTCAGCGGGGGGGCCTCCTACGAGCAGTACTTC. Its translation: CASSLSGGASYEQYF.

The chain combines TRBV5-8 with TRBJ2-3; 10 nucleotides line up with TRBD1. CDR3 length: 17 amino acids. V shed 0 bases, J shed 0 bases, and the junction held 4 bases outside the gene matches. CDR1 and CDR2 from the germline V gene are SGHTS and YDEGEE. CDR3 nucleotide sequence: TGTGCCAGCAGCTTGGGGACAGGGGGGTCTAGCACAGATACGCAGTATTTT. Amino acid sequence: CASSLGTGGSSTDTQYF.

The V and J genes are TRBV6-2 or TRBV6-3 and TRBJ2-7; TRBD1 might be the D (6 bases). The CDR3 extends over 13 amino acids. The V and J ends lost 4 bases and 6 bases respectively, with 13 bases between them. CDR1 is MNHEY and CDR2 is SVGEGT in the germline V gene. The CDR3 sequence is CASSSTGFGEQYV. The CDR3 DNA follows: TGTGCCAGCAGTTCTACAGGGTTTGGCGAGCAGTACGTC.

The V gene is TRBV29-1, the J gene TRBJ1-2; the match to TRBD1 covers 11 bases. Germline CDR1 is SQVTM and CDR2 is ANQGSEA. V dropped 7 bases and J dropped 5; count of bases not matched to a gene: 6. The CDR3 has 13 amino acids. In nucleotides, the CDR3 is TGCAGCGGGACAGGGGGCGCTGATTATGGCTACACCTTC. Translation: CSGTGGADYGYTF. The full variable domain, completed using reference TRBV29-1 and TRBJ1-2, is SAVISQKPSRDICQRGTSLTIQCQVDSQVTMMFWYRQQPGQSLTLIATANQGSEATYESGFVIDKFPISRPNLTFSTLTVSNMSPEDSSIYLCSGTGGADYGYTFGSGTRLTVV.

This clone has only one observation. This rearrangement joins TRBV7-9 to TRBJ2-5; 10 bases line up with TRBD1. Trimming cost V 3 bases and J 2 bases; bases outside gene matches: 3. CDR1 is SEHNR, CDR2 FQNEAQ, per germline (reference sequence). This CDR3 region has 15 residues. CDR3 protein: CASSLGQGTQETQYF. CDR3 coding DNA: TGTGCCAGCAGCTTGGGACAGGGGACTCAAGAGACCCAGTACTTC.

In DNA, the CDR3 is TGTGCCAGCAGCCCCATGGGCAGCACAGATACGCAGTATTTT. Encoded protein: CASSPMGSTDTQYF. This sequence joins TRBV14 and TRBJ2-3; D unresolved. Trimming shortened V by 4 bases and J by 0 bases, and 8 bases separated the two germline ends. The CDR3 loop spans 14 amino acids. Germline CDR1 is SGHDN and CDR2 is FVKESK.

The rearrangement joins TRBV15 to TRBJ2-3, with TRBD2 matching 9 bases. After removal of 0 bases from V and 4 bases from J, the junction contained 5 bases not matched to a gene. Germline V lookup: CDR1 LNHNV, CDR2 YYDKDF (reference sequence). The length of the CDR3 is 16 residues. The CDR3: CATSRDRSSGADTQYF. The DNA of the CDR3 is TGTGCCACCAGCAGAGATCGGTCTAGCGGGGCAGATACGCAGTATTTT.

This clone was seen a handful of times. The rearrangement uses TRBV12-3 or TRBV12-4 and TRBJ2-7; D unresolved. This CDR3 has 11 amino acids. Trimming left V 8 bases short and J 0 bases short, with 5 bases between. The CDR3, as DNA: TGTGCCAGCTCGGGCTCCTACGAGCAGTACTTC. It translates to CASSGSYEQYF.

This clone was detected ten times or more. The chain uses TRBV19 and TRBJ2-7; D might be TRBD2 (6 bases). Germline V CDR1 and CDR2: LNHDA, SQIVND (reference sequence). V was trimmed by 2 bases and J by 1 base, leaving 21 bases between them. This CDR3 has 18 amino acids. CDR3 protein: CASSIQILAGIPSYEQYV. Here the CDR3 DNA reads TGTGCCAGTAGTATACAAATTTTGGCGGGGATACCTTCCTACGAGCAGTACGTC.

The chain joins TRBV27 to TRBJ1-3; D not certain. The CDR3 totals 12 residues. The V and J ends lost 11 bases and 2 bases respectively, with 10 bases between them. Germline CDR1 reads MNHEY; CDR2 reads SMNVEV (reference sequence). The CDR3 spells CAGNETGNTIYF. CDR3 sequence (DNA): TGTGCCGGCAATGAGACTGGAAACACCATATATTTT.

The genes are TRBV3-1 (or the pseudogene TRBV3-2) and TRBJ2-2, with D tentatively TRBD2 (5 bases). The CDR3 is made up of 12 amino acids. V shed 8 bases and J shed 6 bases, with 10 bases lying between them. Germline lookup yields CDR1 LGHDT and CDR2 YNNKEL (reference sequence). In DNA form, the CDR3 reads TGTGCCAGCGAAGAGGGCTCCGGGGAGCTGTTTTTT. It yields the protein CASEEGSGELFF.

This clone was picked up one time. The rearrangement links TRBV11-2 to TRBJ1-1, with TRBD1 as a possible D gene (6 bases). Germline assignment: CDR1 SGHAT and CDR2 FQNNGV. Trimming left V 1 base short and J 3 bases short, with 12 bases between. CDR3 length: 15 residues. The CDR3 reads CASSLAGRGYTEAFF. The DNA of the CDR3 is TGTGCCAGCAGCTTAGCGGGCAGGGGTTACACTGAAGCTTTCTTT.

The rearrangement links TRBV7-2 to TRBJ2-2; 8 bases line up with TRBD1. Germline-derived CDR1 and CDR2 are SGHTA and FQGNSA. With 5 bases clipped from V and 0 bases from J, the junction kept 2 bases outside the gene matches. The CDR3 length is 15 residues. The CDR3 sequence is CASSRGQANTGELFF. In DNA, the CDR3 is TGTGCCAGCAGCCGGGGACAGGCGAACACCGGGGAGCTGTTTTTT.

The V and J genes are TRBV24-1 and TRBJ1-2; D uncertain. The germline CDR1 and CDR2 sequences are KGHDR and SFDVKD. The CDR3 has 15 residues. With 8 bases removed from V and 2 bases from J, the gap between germline ends came to 17 bases. The CDR3 DNA follows: TGTGCCACCATTCGGGGTGGCCGGGCAAACTATGGCTACACCTTC. Protein sequence: CATIRGGRANYGYTF.

In regard to this clone: Other DNA sequences in this specimen translate into the identical CDR3. The J gene is TRBJ1-5, the V gene TRBV30; the match to TRBD1 covers 8 bases. Per the germline V gene, CDR1 is GTSNPN and CDR2 is SVGIG (reference sequence). After removal of 0 bases from V and 4 bases from J, the junction contained 2 bases not matched to a gene. The CDR3 runs 14 residues. In DNA, the CDR3 is TGTGCCTGGAGTGTTGACAGGGGTAATCAGCCCCAGCATTTT. Residues: CAWSVDRGNQPQHF.

The chain couples TRBV18 to TRBJ1-4; tentative D call: TRBD1 (6 bases). V was shortened by 3 bases and J by 6 bases, with 17 bases between the two germline ends. Per germline, CDR1 KGHSH and CDR2 LQKENI. The CDR3 sequence is 16 residues long. CDR3 residues: CASSPTWGRGDEKLFF. DNA of the CDR3: TGTGCCAGCTCACCCACCTGGGGCAGGGGAGATGAAAAACTGTTTTTT.

V gene TRBV11-2 combines with J gene TRBJ1-4; the match to TRBD1 covers 10 bases. CDR1 and CDR2 from the germline V gene are SGHAT and FQNNGV. V dropped 5 bases and J dropped 3; count of bases not matched to a gene: 15. This CDR3 is built from 19 residues. The CDR3 DNA is TGTGCCAGCAGCCCCGGGACAGGGGCCTATTTGGGGTCTAATGAAAAACTGTTTTTT. Amino acids: CASSPGTGAYLGSNEKLFF.

The chain carries TRBV5-6 and TRBJ1-4; no clear D. Trimming left V 1 base short and J 3 bases short, with 7 bases between. The CDR3 is 14 amino acids. Germline-derived CDR1 and CDR2 are SGHDT and YYEEEE. The CDR3 protein is CASSLSFANEKLFF. CDR3 DNA sequence: TGTGCCAGCAGCTTGTCTTTTGCTAATGAAAAACTGTTTTTT. Filled out from reference TRBV5-6 and TRBJ1-4, the complete variable domain reads DAGVTQSPTHLIKTRGQQVTLRCSPKSGHDTVSWYQQALGQGPQFIFQYYEEEERQRGNFPDRFSGHQFPNYSSELNVNALLLGDSALYLCASSLSFANEKLFFGSGTQLSVL.